This T cell receptor beta chain is drawn from a study of cytomegalovirus exposure and HLA in healthy donors. Germline trimming cut 7 bases from V and 3 bases from J; bases unmatched to any gene: 12. Germline V gene lookup returns CDR1 MRHNA and CDR2 SNTAGT. The CDR3 runs 17 residues. General study findings and limits: A later analysis reported that several of the most significant clusters appeared to be linked to common viral pathogens, among them Epstein-Barr virus. In an earlier analysis, about 87% or about 30%: the productive usage of most TCR beta V segments. When analyzed later, the rates of TCR association showed variation by HLA locus, with DRB1 the most and HLA-C the fewest.

In the PCR, 60 Vbeta and 13 Jbeta primers were used. This table comes from immunoSEQ multiplex PCR, and its TCRdb copy is limited to in-frame clones, with some not included. The sample shows about 150,000 clones, 65% to 80% of them seen only once. Remarks on this clone: Its antigen is as yet unknown.

The source material was PBMCs. The chain has TRBV6-4 and TRBJ2-5; TRBD2 aligns across 12 bases. The receptor comes from a woman aged 40 to 49 in good health and CMV-seronegative. The CDR3 reads CASKPGTSGLGEETQYF. The CDR3 coding sequence is TGTGCCAGCAAACCAGGGACTAGCGGGCTCGGGGAAGAGACCCAGTACTTC.